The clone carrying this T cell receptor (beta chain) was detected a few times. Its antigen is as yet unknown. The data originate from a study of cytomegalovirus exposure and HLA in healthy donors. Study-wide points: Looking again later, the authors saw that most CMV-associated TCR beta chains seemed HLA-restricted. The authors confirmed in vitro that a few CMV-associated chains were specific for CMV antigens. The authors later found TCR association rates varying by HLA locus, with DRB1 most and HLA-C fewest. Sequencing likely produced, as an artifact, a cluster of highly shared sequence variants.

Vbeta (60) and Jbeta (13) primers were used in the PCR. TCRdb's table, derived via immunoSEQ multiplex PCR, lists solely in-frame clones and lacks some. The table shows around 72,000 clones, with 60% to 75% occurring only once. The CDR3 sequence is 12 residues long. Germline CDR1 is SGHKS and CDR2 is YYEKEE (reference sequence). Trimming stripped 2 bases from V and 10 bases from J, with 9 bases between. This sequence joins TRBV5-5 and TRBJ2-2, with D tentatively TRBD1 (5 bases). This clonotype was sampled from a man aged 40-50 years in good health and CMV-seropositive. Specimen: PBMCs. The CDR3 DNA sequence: TGTGCCAGCAGCTTTCCCAGGGAGGAGCTGTTTTTT. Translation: CASSFPREELFF.